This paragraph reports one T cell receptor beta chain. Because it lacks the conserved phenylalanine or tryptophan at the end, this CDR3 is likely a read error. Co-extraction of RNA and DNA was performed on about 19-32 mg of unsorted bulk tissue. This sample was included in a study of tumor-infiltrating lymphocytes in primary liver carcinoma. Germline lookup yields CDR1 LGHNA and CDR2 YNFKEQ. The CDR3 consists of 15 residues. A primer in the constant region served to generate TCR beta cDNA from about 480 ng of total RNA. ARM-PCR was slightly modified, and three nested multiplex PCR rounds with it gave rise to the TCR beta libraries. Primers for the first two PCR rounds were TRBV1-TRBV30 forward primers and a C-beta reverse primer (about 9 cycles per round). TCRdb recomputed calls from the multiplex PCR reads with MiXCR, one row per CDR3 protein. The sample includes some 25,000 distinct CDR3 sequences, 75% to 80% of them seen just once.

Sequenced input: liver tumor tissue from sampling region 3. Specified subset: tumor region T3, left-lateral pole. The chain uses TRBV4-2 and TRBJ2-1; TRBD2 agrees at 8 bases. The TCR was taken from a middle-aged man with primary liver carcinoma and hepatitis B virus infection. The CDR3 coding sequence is TGTGCCAGCAGCCAAGCGTCTAGCGGGTTACATGATCAGTTCCTC. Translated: CASSQASSGLHDQFL.